The clone carrying this T cell receptor (beta chain) was counted a few times. This record belongs to a study of blood T cell repertoires in COVID-19. The repertoire was sequenced with immunoSEQ multiplex PCR; TCRdb's copy has only in-frame clones and lacks some. This sample has approximately 180,000 clones, with about 83% found just once. The CDR3 extends over 14 amino acids. V was pared by 5 bases and J by 10 bases, with 6 bases of the junction left unmatched. Germline CDR1 and CDR2: MGHDK and SYGVNS. The chain employs TRBV25-1 and TRBJ2-1; 12 nucleotides match TRBD2. This TCR came from a person aged 70 to 79 with COVID-19, enrolled during active disease. Input material: peripheral blood. CDR3 residues: CASSFLAGGGEQFF. The DNA for the CDR3 is TGTGCCAGCAGTTTTCTAGCGGGAGGGGGGGAGCAGTTCTTC.